Following are 30 T cell receptor beta chains from one sample sequenced in a study of identifying expanded T cells in peripheral blood. Libraries were prepared by immunoSEQ multiplex PCR; TCRdb keeps only in-frame clonotypes and omits some of them. This sample has about 76,000 clones; approximately 84% occur once, and the top ten carry approximately 18%. Specimen: blood. These receptors were obtained from a person aged 18 to 70 in good health.

The chain links TRBV4-2 to TRBJ2-1; either TRBD1 or TRBD2 may supply D (6 bases each). V lost 1 base and J 4 bases, leaving 8 bases between the germline ends. The V gene's germline CDR1 is LGHNA and CDR2 YNFKEQ. This CDR3 spans 14 amino acids. The DNA for the CDR3 is TGTGCCAGCAGCCAAGTAGGGGGGTACAATGAGCAGTTCTTC. Its translation is CASSQVGGYNEQFF.

The chain links TRBV5-4 to TRBJ2-2; D might be TRBD1 or TRBD2, each matching 5 bases. V lost 2 bases and J 5 bases, leaving 10 bases between the germline ends. Germline V lookup: CDR1 SGHNT, CDR2 YYREEE (reference sequence). CDR3 length equals 14 residues. The CDR3 is CASSFGTTTGELFF. CDR3 bases: TGTGCCAGCAGCTTCGGGACGACGACCGGGGAGCTGTTTTTT.

The J gene is TRBJ2-5, the V gene TRBV15, with a possible D match to TRBD2 (5 bases). V was shortened by 0 bases and J by 13 bases, with 15 bases between the two germline ends. The CDR3 covers 13 residues. CDR1 and CDR2 (germline): LNHNV, YYDKDF (reference sequence). The CDR3: CATSRDEGSNLYF. In nucleotides, the CDR3 is TGTGCCACCAGCAGAGATGAGGGTAGTAATCTGTACTTC.

The chain recombines TRBV27 with TRBJ1-3, with D unclear. Germline V gene data show CDR1 as MNHEY and CDR2 as SMNVEV (reference sequence). Trimming left V 2 bases short and J 1 base short, with 15 bases between. The CDR3 length is 17 residues. The CDR3 protein is CASSLRTPTYSGNTIYF. DNA of the CDR3: TGTGCCAGCAGTTTAAGGACGCCTACCTATTCTGGAAACACCATATATTTT.

This chain connects TRBV19 to TRBJ1-2; 7 bases line up with TRBD1. CDR1 is LNHDA and CDR2 is SQIVND in the germline V gene (reference sequence). This CDR3 has 14 residues. V trimming: 2 bases; J trimming: 6 bases; junction bases outside the gene matches: 6. CDR3 residues: CASSISRGLDGYTF. CDR3 nucleotides: TGTGCCAGTAGTATATCAAGGGGGCTAGATGGCTACACCTTC.

This chain links TRBV7-3 with TRBJ1-3, with 7 bases identical to TRBD1. The CDR3 is 17 amino acids. Germline CDR1 and CDR2: SGHTA and FQGTGA. The V and J ends lost 2 bases and 0 bases, in that order; junction bases with no gene match: 7. The CDR3 sequence: CASSLPGQVYSGNTIYF. CDR3 DNA sequence: TGTGCCAGCAGCTTACCCGGACAGGTTTACTCTGGAAACACCATATATTTT.

As DNA, the CDR3 is TGCGCCAGCAGCTTGGATGGCGGATTAAAGACCCAGTACTTC. Its protein is CASSLDGGLKTQYF. This chain connects TRBV5-1 to TRBJ2-5; D remains unclear. Germline lookup yields CDR1 SGHRS and CDR2 YFSETQ. The CDR3 totals 14 residues. V gave up 0 bases and J gave up 6 bases, with 12 bases separating them.

In regard to this clone: The same CDR3 also results from other DNA sequences found in this sample. V gene TRBV9 combines with J gene TRBJ1-3, with 7 bases aligning to TRBD1. In germline, CDR1 is SGDLS, CDR2 YYNGEE. V was pared by 0 bases and J by 2 bases, with 2 bases of the junction left unmatched. The CDR3 covers 15 residues. CDR3 in DNA: TGTGCCAGCAGCGTAGAAGGGGGCCCTGGAAACACCATATATTTT. Translation gives CASSVEGGPGNTIYF.

The J gene is TRBJ2-5, the V gene TRBV28; the D is unclear. This CDR3 has 11 amino acids. Trimming took off 2 bases at V and 9 bases at J, with 7 bases between the two ends. Germline V CDR1 and CDR2: MDHEN, SYDVKM. Written as DNA, the CDR3 is TGTGCCAGCAGTTTAGGGTACGCCCAGTACTTC. Translation gives CASSLGYAQYF.

The chain couples TRBV9 to TRBJ2-3; unclear D gene. Germline V gene sequence: CDR1 SGDLS, CDR2 YYNGEE. V lost 4 bases and J lost 2, with 11 bases in between. This CDR3 has 14 amino acids. The DNA for the CDR3 is TGTGCCAGCAGCTTTAGGACGGACACAGATACGCAGTATTTT. This sequence encodes CASSFRTDTDTQYF. The full variable domain, completed using reference TRBV9 and TRBJ2-3, is DSGVTQTPKHLITATGQRVTLRCSPRSGDLSVYWYQQSLDQGLQFLIQYYNGEERAKGNILERFSAQQFPDLHSELNLSSLELGDSALYFCASSFRTDTDTQYFGPGTRLTVL.

This clone is a singleton in its sample. The J gene is TRBJ2-1, the V gene TRBV13, with D unclear. V was shortened by 4 bases and J by 5 bases, with 15 bases between the two germline ends. Germline V gene sequence: CDR1 PRHDT, CDR2 FYEKMQ (reference sequence). This CDR3 has 15 residues. CDR3 region: CASSSRSGQDNEQFF. CDR3 in DNA: TGTGCCAGCAGCTCCCGCAGTGGGCAGGACAATGAGCAGTTCTTC.

J is TRBJ2-5 and V is TRBV11-2; D is uncertain. Germline assignment: CDR1 SGHAT and CDR2 FQNNGV. The CDR3 runs to 13 residues. The germline V and J ends were trimmed by 5 bases and 5 bases, with 12 bases remaining between them. CDR3: CASSPNAGETQYF. As DNA, the CDR3 is TGTGCCAGCAGCCCCAACGCTGGGGAGACCCAGTACTTC.

The chain has TRBV18 and TRBJ1-2; no clear D. Germline CDR1 reads KGHSH; CDR2 reads LQKENI. CDR3 size: 14 residues. The germline V and J ends were trimmed by 2 bases and 3 bases, with 10 bases remaining between them. The CDR3 DNA reads as TGTGCCAGCTCACCAAGGCCGGCGGACTATGGCTACACCTTC. This sequence encodes CASSPRPADYGYTF.

With regard to this clone: Additional DNA sequences in this sample encode the identical CDR3. The chain recombines TRBV28 with TRBJ1-4, with D uncertain. Germline CDR1 MDHEN, CDR2 SYDVKM. V lost 2 bases, J lost 4 bases, and 8 bases lay in between. This CDR3 has 14 residues. CDR3 sequence: CASSLGQFNEKLFF. CDR3 bases: TGTGCCAGCAGTTTAGGGCAGTTTAATGAAAAACTGTTTTTT.

This clone was seen more than once but under ten times. The chain couples TRBV25-1 to TRBJ1-4; possible D gene TRBD1, 6 bases. Trimming removed 3 bases from V and 4 bases from J, with 12 bases in between. Per the germline V gene, CDR1 is MGHDK and CDR2 is SYGVNS. This CDR3 has 15 amino acids. CDR3 amino acids: CASSDYGQLNEKLFF. The CDR3 region has the DNA TGTGCCAGCAGTGACTATGGACAGCTTAATGAAAAACTGTTTTTT.

The chain joins TRBV9 to TRBJ2-5, with D unclear. The germline CDR1 and CDR2 sequences are SGDLS and YYNGEE. Trimming shortened V by 4 bases and J by 3 bases, and 10 bases separated the two germline ends. This CDR3 is built from 13 residues. CDR3 in amino acids: CASSTSLEETQYF. The CDR3 nucleotides read TGTGCCAGCAGCACCAGCCTTGAAGAGACCCAGTACTTC.

The chain recombines TRBV29-1 with TRBJ2-7; 9 nucleotides agree with TRBD1. Germline assignment: CDR1 SQVTM and CDR2 ANQGSEA. After removal of 5 bases from V and 0 bases from J, the junction contained 2 bases not matched to a gene. The CDR3 totals 13 residues. CDR3 bases: TGCAGCGTTTTGACAGGGGGCTCCTACGAGCAGTACTTC. Its translation: CSVLTGGSYEQYF.

This rearrangement joins TRBV30 to TRBJ2-7; 9 positions match TRBD2. The CDR3 totals 14 residues. Trimming removed 4 bases from V and 3 bases from J; junction bases left unmatched: 7. Per the germline V gene, CDR1 is GTSNPN and CDR2 is SVGIG (reference sequence). For the CDR3, the DNA is TGTGCCTGGAATAGACTAGCGGAGAACTACGAGCAGTACTTC. This gives the protein CAWNRLAENYEQYF.

The chain has TRBV9 and TRBJ1-1; 12 bases fit TRBD1. The CDR3 has 14 amino acids. Trimming cost V 6 bases and J 6 bases; bases outside gene matches: 6. The germline gives CDR1 SGDLS, CDR2 YYNGEE. CDR3 sequence: CASKRDRGRPEAFF. CDR3 DNA sequence: TGTGCCAGCAAAAGGGACAGGGGGCGACCTGAAGCTTTCTTT.

The J gene is TRBJ2-5, the V gene TRBV13; 9 nucleotides line up with TRBD1. The CDR3 consists of 14 residues. CDR1 and CDR2 from the germline V gene are PRHDT and FYEKMQ (reference sequence). V dropped 5 bases and J dropped 2; count of bases not matched to a gene: 3. CDR3 residues: CASSTGTGQETQYF. Written as DNA, the CDR3 is TGTGCCAGCAGCACCGGGACAGGGCAAGAGACCCAGTACTTC.

The rearrangement joins TRBV2 to TRBJ1-1; 7 bases are a match to TRBD1. This CDR3 contains 15 residues. Germline V gene data show CDR1 as SNHLY and CDR2 as FYNNEI. Trimming removed 5 bases from V and 1 base from J; junction bases left unmatched: 7. CDR3 amino acids: CASSSPTGENTEAFF. The CDR3 DNA reads TGTGCCAGCAGTAGTCCAACAGGGGAGAACACTGAAGCTTTCTTT.

The chain uses TRBV28 and TRBJ2-5; TRBD2 matches 12 bases. CDR3 length: 17 residues. CDR1 and CDR2 from the germline V gene are MDHEN and SYDVKM. After removal of 4 bases from V and 9 bases from J, the junction contained 15 bases not matched to a gene. The CDR3 sequence is CASSSPSLAGGSRAQYF. In DNA, the CDR3 is TGTGCCAGCAGTTCCCCCTCTCTAGCGGGAGGGTCGAGGGCCCAGTACTTC.

This clone came up a few times. This chain connects TRBV28 to TRBJ2-1; 10 bases line up with TRBD2. Germline CDR1 is MDHEN and CDR2 is SYDVKM. The V segment lost 7 bases and the J segment 9 bases; nucleotides outside the gene matches: 12. CDR3 length equals 15 residues. Written as DNA, the CDR3 is TGTGCCAGCACCTTAGGGCTAGCGGGAGAGGGTGAGCAGTTCTTC. This codes for CASTLGLAGEGEQFF.

The J gene is TRBJ1-2, the V gene TRBV6-4, with D hard to call. The CDR3 is made up of 14 amino acids. CDR1 and CDR2 (germline): MRHNA, SNTAGT. Trimming pared 6 bases from V and 3 bases from J, leaving 14 bases between. The CDR3, as DNA: TGTGCCAGCAGCCGGGAGATCCAAGACTATGGCTACACCTTC. This translates into CASSREIQDYGYTF.

The V and J genes are TRBV29-1 and TRBJ2-3, with 9 bases identical to TRBD2. V lost 6 bases and J lost 3; bases outside the gene matches: 4. The V gene's germline CDR1 is SQVTM and CDR2 ANQGSEA. This CDR3 contains 13 residues. CDR3 region: CSVGAGGTDTQYF. The CDR3 nucleotides read TGCAGCGTAGGAGCGGGAGGAACAGATACGCAGTATTTT.

This rearrangement joins TRBV7-2 to TRBJ1-5; 7 nucleotides align to TRBD1. The CDR3 is 14 amino acids. CDR1 and CDR2 (germline): SGHTA, FQGNSA. With V trimmed by 3 bases and J by 2 bases, 1 base remained unmatched. CDR3 protein: CASSFDRGNQPQHF. DNA for the CDR3: TGTGCCAGCAGCTTCGACAGGGGCAATCAGCCCCAGCATTTT.

The gene calls are TRBV6-5 and TRBJ1-1; the D is unclear. The germline V gene has CDR1 MNHEY and CDR2 SVGAGI. CDR3 length: 10 residues. V lost 7 bases and J 1 base, leaving 1 base between the germline ends. The CDR3 loop is CASKNTEAFF. DNA for the CDR3: TGTGCCAGCAAGAACACTGAAGCTTTCTTT.

The chain uses TRBV5-1 and TRBJ2-2, with a possible D match to TRBD2 (6 bases). This CDR3 has 15 residues. The germline gives CDR1 SGHRS, CDR2 YFSETQ. The V gene lost 4 bases and the J gene lost 2 bases, with 12 bases spanning the gap. The CDR3 bases are TGCGCCAGCAGCGGGGCTAGCGTAAACACCGGGGAGCTGTTTTTT. It is translated as CASSGASVNTGELFF.

In DNA form, the CDR3 reads TGTGCCAGCAGCCCCACCCGCACTAGCTCCTACGAGCAGTACTTC. Translating gives CASSPTRTSSYEQYF. The chain recombines TRBV9 with TRBJ2-7; D might be TRBD2 (5 bases). V was pared by 4 bases and J by 0 bases, with 14 bases between. The germline V gene has CDR1 SGDLS and CDR2 YYNGEE. CDR3 size: 15 residues.

The J gene is TRBJ2-4, the V gene TRBV10-3; TRBD2 agrees at 13 bases. The V gene's germline CDR1 is ENHRY and CDR2 SYGVKD. J gave up 3 bases and V 5 bases, and 13 bases lay outside the gene matches. This CDR3 region has 19 residues. The CDR3 is CAISLTSGRENGDKNIQYF. The CDR3 DNA reads as TGTGCCATCAGTCTTACTAGCGGGAGGGAGAATGGGGACAAAAACATTCAGTACTTC.